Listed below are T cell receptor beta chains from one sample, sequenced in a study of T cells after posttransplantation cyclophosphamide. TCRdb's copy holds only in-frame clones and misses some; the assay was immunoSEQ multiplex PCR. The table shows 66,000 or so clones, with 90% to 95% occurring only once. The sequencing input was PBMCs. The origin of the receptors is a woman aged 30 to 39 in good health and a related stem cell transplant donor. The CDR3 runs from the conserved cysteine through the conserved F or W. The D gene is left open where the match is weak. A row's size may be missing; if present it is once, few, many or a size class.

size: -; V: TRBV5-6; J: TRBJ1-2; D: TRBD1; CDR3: CASSLAHRGRYTF; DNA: TGTGCCAGCAGCTTGGCTCACAGGGGGCGTTACACCTTC
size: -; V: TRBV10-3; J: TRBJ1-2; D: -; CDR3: CAISRTADKNYGYTF; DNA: TGTGCCATCAGCCGCACGGCAGACAAGAACTATGGCTACACCTTC
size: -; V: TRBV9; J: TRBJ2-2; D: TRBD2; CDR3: CASSSRGLAGNTGELFF; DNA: TGTGCCAGCAGCTCAAGGGGACTAGCGGGGAACACCGGGGAGCTGTTTTTT
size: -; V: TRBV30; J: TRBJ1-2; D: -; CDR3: CAWSRVRGNNYGYTF; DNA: TGTGCCTGGAGTCGAGTTAGGGGAAATAACTATGGCTACACCTTC
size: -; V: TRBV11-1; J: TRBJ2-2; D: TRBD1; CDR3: CASSWDRGELFF; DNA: TGTGCCAGCAGCTGGGACAGGGGGGAGCTGTTTTTT
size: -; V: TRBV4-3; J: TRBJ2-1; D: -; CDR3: CASSRGFGSYNEQFF; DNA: TGCGCCAGCAGCCGTGGATTCGGGTCCTACAATGAGCAGTTCTTC
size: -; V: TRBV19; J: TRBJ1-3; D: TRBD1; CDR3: CASTWTGGAYGNTIYF; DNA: TGTGCCAGTACCTGGACAGGGGGCGCATATGGAAACACCATATATTTT
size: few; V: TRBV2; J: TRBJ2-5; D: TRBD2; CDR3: CASSGGTRSETQYF; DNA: TGTGCCAGCAGTGGGGGGACTAGATCGGAGACCCAGTACTTC
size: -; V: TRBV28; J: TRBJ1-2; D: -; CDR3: CASSSMGSFYGYTF; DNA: TGTGCCAGCAGTTCGATGGGGAGTTTCTATGGCTACACCTTC
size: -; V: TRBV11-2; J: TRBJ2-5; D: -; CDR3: CASSLDLGGQETQYF; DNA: TGTGCCAGCAGCTTAGATTTAGGGGGGCAAGAGACCCAGTACTTC
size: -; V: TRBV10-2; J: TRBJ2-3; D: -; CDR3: CASSDPSDTQYF; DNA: TGCGCCAGCAGTGATCCGTCAGATACGCAGTATTTT
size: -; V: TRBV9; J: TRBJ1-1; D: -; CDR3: CASSVVRVGNHTEAFF; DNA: TGTGCCAGCAGCGTGGTTAGGGTTGGAAACCACACTGAAGCTTTCTTT
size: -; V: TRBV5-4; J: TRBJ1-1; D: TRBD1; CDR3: CASSGGGTGFFTEAFF; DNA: TGTGCCAGCAGCGGCGGCGGGACAGGGTTTTTCACTGAAGCTTTCTTT
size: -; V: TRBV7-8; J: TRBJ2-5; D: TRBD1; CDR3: CASSLARDRGRETQYF; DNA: TGTGCCAGCAGCTTAGCGCGGGACAGGGGGCGAGAGACCCAGTACTTC
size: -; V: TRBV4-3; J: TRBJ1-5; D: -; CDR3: CASSRVWGSDQPQHF; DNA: TGCGCCAGCAGCCGAGTCTGGGGGTCGGATCAGCCCCAGCATTTT
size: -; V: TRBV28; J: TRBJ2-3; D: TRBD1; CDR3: CASSSGTGVDPDTQYF; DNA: TGTGCCAGCAGCTCAGGGACAGGGGTCGACCCAGATACGCAGTATTTT
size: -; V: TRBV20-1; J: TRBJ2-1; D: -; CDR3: CSAIYNEQFF; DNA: TGCAGTGCCATCTACAATGAGCAGTTCTTC
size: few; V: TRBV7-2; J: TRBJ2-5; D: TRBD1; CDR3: CASSLVWTGVETQYF; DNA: TGTGCCAGCAGCTTAGTCTGGACAGGGGTCGAGACCCAGTACTTC
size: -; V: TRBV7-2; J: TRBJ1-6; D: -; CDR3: CASSSAWSYNSPLHF; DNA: TGTGCCAGCAGCTCCGCGTGGTCCTATAATTCACCCCTCCACTTT
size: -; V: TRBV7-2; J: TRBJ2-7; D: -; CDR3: CASSLILVSYNEQYF; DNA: TGTGCCAGCAGCTTAATCCTGGTCTCCTACAACGAGCAGTACTTC
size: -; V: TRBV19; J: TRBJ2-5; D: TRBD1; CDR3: CASSMGDRVRETQYF; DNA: TGTGCCAGTAGTATGGGAGACAGGGTGAGAGAGACCCAGTACTTC
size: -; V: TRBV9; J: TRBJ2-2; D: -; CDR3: CASSAGGRGIAGELFF; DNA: TGTGCCAGCAGCGCCGGGGGGCGGGGGATCGCCGGGGAGCTGTTTTTT
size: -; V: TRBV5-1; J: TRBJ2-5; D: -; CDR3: CASSGSLQETQYF; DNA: TGCGCCAGCAGTGGATCCCTACAAGAGACCCAGTACTTC
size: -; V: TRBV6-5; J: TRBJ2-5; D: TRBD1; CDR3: CASSFYRGEGQETQYF; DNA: TGTGCCAGCAGTTTTTACAGGGGAGAAGGGCAAGAGACCCAGTACTTC
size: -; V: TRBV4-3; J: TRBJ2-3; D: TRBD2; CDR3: CASSYSGGTTDTQYF; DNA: TGCGCCAGCAGTTACTCCGGGGGGACCACAGATACGCAGTATTTT
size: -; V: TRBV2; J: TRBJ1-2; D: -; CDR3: CASSVAGTGSGYTF; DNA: TGTGCCAGCAGTGTGGCAGGGACGGGCTCTGGCTACACCTTC
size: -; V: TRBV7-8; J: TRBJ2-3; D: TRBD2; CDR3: CASSFRPGTSGGADTQYF; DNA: TGTGCCAGCAGCTTCCGTCCCGGGACTAGCGGGGGGGCCGATACGCAGTATTTT
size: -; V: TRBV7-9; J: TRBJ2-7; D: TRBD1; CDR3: CASRGQGEKYEQYF; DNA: TGTGCCAGCAGAGGACAGGGGGAGAAATACGAGCAGTACTTC
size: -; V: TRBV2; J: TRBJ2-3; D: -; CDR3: CASSASSPRTDTQYF; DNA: TGTGCCAGCAGTGCAAGCAGTCCCCGCACAGATACGCAGTATTTT
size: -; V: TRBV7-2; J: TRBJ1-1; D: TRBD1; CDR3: CASSHGTAQGEAFF; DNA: TGTGCCAGCAGCCATGGGACAGCCCAGGGGGAAGCTTTCTTT
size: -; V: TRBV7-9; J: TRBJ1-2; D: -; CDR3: CASSFEGTYGYTF; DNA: TGTGCCAGCAGCTTTGAGGGGACTTATGGCTACACCTTC
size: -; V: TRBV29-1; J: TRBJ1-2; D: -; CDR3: CSVEVPGGRGYTF; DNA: TGCAGCGTTGAGGTCCCGGGGGGTAGGGGCTACACCTTC
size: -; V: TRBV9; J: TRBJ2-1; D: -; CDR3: CASSSQGINPYNEQFF; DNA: TGTGCCAGCAGCTCTCAGGGGATAAACCCCTACAATGAGCAGTTCTTC
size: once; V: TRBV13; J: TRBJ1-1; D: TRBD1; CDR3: CASSLGPPGQGVAFF; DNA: TGTGCCAGCAGCTTAGGGCCCCCGGGACAGGGAGTAGCTTTCTTT
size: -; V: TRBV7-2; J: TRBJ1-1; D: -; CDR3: CASSLVAGKNTEAFF; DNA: TGTGCCAGCAGCTTAGTGGCAGGCAAGAACACTGAAGCTTTCTTT
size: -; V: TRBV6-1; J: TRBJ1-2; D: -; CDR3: CASSERYGYTF; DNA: TGTGCCAGCTCCGAGCGCTATGGCTACACCTTC
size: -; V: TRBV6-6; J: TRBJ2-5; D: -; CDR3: CASSYKVSQETQYF; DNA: TGTGCCAGCAGTTACAAGGTCAGCCAAGAGACCCAGTACTTC
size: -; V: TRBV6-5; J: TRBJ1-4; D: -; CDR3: CASSLTATNEKLFF; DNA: TGTGCCAGCAGTTTGACGGCAACTAATGAAAAACTGTTTTTT
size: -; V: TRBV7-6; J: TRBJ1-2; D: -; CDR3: CASSPWGNYGYTF; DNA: TGTGCCAGCAGCCCCTGGGGGAACTATGGCTACACCTTC
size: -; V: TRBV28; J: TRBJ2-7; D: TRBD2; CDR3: CASSLSGGDEQYF; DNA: TGTGCCAGCAGCCTTAGCGGGGGGGACGAGCAGTACTTC
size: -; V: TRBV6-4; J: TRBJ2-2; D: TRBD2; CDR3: CASSESGGNTGELFF; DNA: TGTGCCAGCAGTGAAAGCGGGGGGAACACCGGGGAGCTGTTTTTT
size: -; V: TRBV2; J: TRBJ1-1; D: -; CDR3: CASSPRGVENTEAFF; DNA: TGTGCCAGCAGCCCGAGGGGGGTAGAGAACACTGAAGCTTTCTTT
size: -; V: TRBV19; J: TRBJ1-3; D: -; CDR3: CASSIRLGVFSGNTIYF; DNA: TGTGCCAGTAGTATTCGTCTGGGGGTTTTCTCTGGAAACACCATATATTTT
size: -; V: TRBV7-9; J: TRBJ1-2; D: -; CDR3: CASSFRPNYGYTF; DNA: TGTGCCAGCAGCTTTCGTCCAAACTATGGCTACACCTTC
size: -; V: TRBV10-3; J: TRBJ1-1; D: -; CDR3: CAISERGLNTEAFF; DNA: TGTGCCATCAGTGAAAGGGGCCTGAACACTGAAGCTTTCTTT
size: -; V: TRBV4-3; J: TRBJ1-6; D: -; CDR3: CASSQGLHYNSPLHF; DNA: TGCGCCAGCAGCCAAGGGCTGCATTATAATTCACCCCTCCACTTT
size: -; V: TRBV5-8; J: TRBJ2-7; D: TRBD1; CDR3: CASSIGTGGDEQYF; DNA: TGTGCCAGCAGCATAGGGACAGGGGGCGACGAGCAGTACTTC
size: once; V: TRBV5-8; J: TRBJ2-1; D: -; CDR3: CASSTDWGNEQFF; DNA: TGTGCCAGCAGCACGGACTGGGGCAATGAGCAGTTCTTC
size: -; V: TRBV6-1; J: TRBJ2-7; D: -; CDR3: CASSEWGQYSYEQYF; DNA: TGTGCCAGCAGTGAATGGGGGCAATACTCCTACGAGCAGTACTTC